This T cell receptor beta chain stems from a study of neurological immune-mediated disorders. Study-wide findings and caveats: Phylogenetic grouping placed 18 of 34 multiple sclerosis patients' repertoires in one related-CDR3 cluster, a possible signature. HTLV-1-associated myelopathy displayed the greatest TCR clonal expansion, and multiple sclerosis exhibited the smallest, lower than that of healthy controls.

The cDNA came from 5'RACE, which used 10-nucleotide random UMIs. TCRdb fed the 5' RACE reads into MiXCR, producing one record per CDR3 protein. There are 40,000 to 50,000 distinct CDR3 sequences in the sample; over 2% occur only once, and about 12% lies in the top ten. This clonotype was observed at least ten times. Its antigen is unknown. Unsorted libraries were generated from 2 million PBMCs held at -80 degrees C. Material for sequencing was PBMCs. This sequence originates from a man aged 25-45 years with multiple sclerosis.

CDR3: CASSQITGVGSPLHF. The CDR3, as DNA: TGTGCCAGCAGCCAAATAACAGGGGTGGGCTCACCCCTCCACTTT. This chain connects TRBV4-2 to TRBJ1-6; 7 bases line up with TRBD1. The CDR3 totals 15 residues. Germline CDR1 is LGHNA and CDR2 is YNFKEQ. Losses at the gene ends were 2 bases for V and 10 bases for J; bases not matched to a gene: 8.